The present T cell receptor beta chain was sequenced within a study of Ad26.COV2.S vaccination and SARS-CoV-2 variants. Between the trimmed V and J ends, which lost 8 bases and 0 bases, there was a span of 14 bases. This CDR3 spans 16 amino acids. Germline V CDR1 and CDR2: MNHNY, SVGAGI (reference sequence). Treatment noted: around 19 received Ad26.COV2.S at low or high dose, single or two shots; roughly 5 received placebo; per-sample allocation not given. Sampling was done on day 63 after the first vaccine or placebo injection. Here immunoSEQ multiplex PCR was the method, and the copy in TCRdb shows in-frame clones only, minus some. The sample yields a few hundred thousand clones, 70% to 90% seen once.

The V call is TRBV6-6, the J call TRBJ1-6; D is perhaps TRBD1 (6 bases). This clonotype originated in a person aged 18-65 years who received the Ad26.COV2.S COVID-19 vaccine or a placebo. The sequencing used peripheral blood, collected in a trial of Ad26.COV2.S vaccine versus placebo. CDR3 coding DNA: TGTGCCAGCGGCCTTTTGGACAGCTCCTATAATTCACCCCTCCACTTT. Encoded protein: CASGLLDSSYNSPLHF.